The rows below give T cell receptor beta chains drawn from one sample of a study of radiotherapy plus CTLA-4 blockade in lung cancer. Clones were sequenced by immunoSEQ multiplex PCR, and TCRdb holds only the in-frame ones, with some missing. There are 85,000 to 90,000 clones in the sample; more than 75% occur only once, and approximately 15% lies in the top ten. This material consisted of peripheral blood, taken from a patient treated with radiotherapy plus ipilimumab. The source of these receptors is a human donor with non-small cell lung cancer that progressed on radiotherapy plus ipilimumab. The CDR3 runs from the conserved cysteine through the conserved F or W. The D gene is left open where the match is weak. The size entry is marked missing in some rows and otherwise reads once, few, many or a size class.

NA,TRBV18,TRBJ1-5,NA,TGTGCCAGCTCAGCAGGGCCGTATAGCAATCAGCCCCAGCATTTT,CASSAGPYSNQPQHF
TRBD1,TRBV19,TRBJ2-2,NA,TGTGCCAGTAGCGGTCGTCCCCTTGACAGGGGGGGAACCGGGGAGCTGTTTTTT,CASSGRPLDRGGTGELFF
NA,TRBV25-1,TRBJ2-7,NA,TGTGCCAGCAGTGAATCGGGCAGGGTATACGAGCAGTACTTC,CASSESGRVYEQYF
NA,TRBV7-8,TRBJ2-1,NA,TGTGCCAGCAGCCCCTCCCAGGGTTACAGCAATGAGCAGTTCTTC,CASSPSQGYSNEQFF
NA,TRBV25-1,TRBJ2-7,NA,TGTGCCAGCAGTGTCGCAGGGGCCTACGAGCAGTACTTC,CASSVAGAYEQYF
NA,TRBV6-5,TRBJ2-1,NA,TGTGCCAGCAGGCCGGGACAAAGCTCCTACAATGAGCAGTTCTTC,CASRPGQSSYNEQFF
NA,TRBV5-6,TRBJ1-1,NA,TGTGCCAGCAGCCCGGGGACGGCCATGAACACTGAAGCTTTCTTT,CASSPGTAMNTEAFF
NA,TRBV6-1,TRBJ1-5,once,TGTGCCAGCACCCTCCCCCAGGGAGGTCAGCCCCAGCATTTT,CASTLPQGGQPQHF
NA,TRBV7-2,TRBJ2-7,NA,TGTGCCAGCAGCGAAGGGCGGACTCCGTTCGAGCAGTACTTC,CASSEGRTPFEQYF
TRBD1,TRBV7-2,TRBJ1-4,NA,TGTGCCAGCAGTAGGGGGCGGCTGGAAAAACTGTTTTTT,CASSRGRLEKLFF
NA,TRBV9,TRBJ2-5,NA,TGTGCCAGCAGCTCCCGGGACCCCTTGGAGACCCAGTACTTC,CASSSRDPLETQYF
TRBD1,TRBV6-4,TRBJ2-3,NA,TGTGCCAGCAGTGACGGACTTCGGGGACAGGGCACAGATACGCAGTATTTT,CASSDGLRGQGTDTQYF
NA,TRBV5-1,TRBJ2-1,NA,TGCGCCAGCAGCTTGGGGGCTGACTACAATGAGCAGTTCTTC,CASSLGADYNEQFF
TRBD1,TRBV6-6,TRBJ1-6,once,TGTGCCAGCAGGAGGACAGGGCTAAATTCACCCCTCCACTTT,CASRRTGLNSPLHF
TRBD1,TRBV29-1,TRBJ2-3,NA,TGCAGCGTTGAGGGGACAGGGCCTGGGGGTACGCAGTATTTT,CSVEGTGPGGTQYF
NA,TRBV7-9,TRBJ2-7,NA,TGTGCCAGCAGCTCCCCTGGCGGGGTGGCAATCTCCTACGAGCAGTACTTC,CASSSPGGVAISYEQYF
NA,TRBV2,TRBJ1-1,NA,TGTGCCAGCAGCCCCACACCAAGTGAAGCTTTCTTT,CASSPTPSEAFF
TRBD2,TRBV6-5,TRBJ2-7,NA,TGTGCCAGCAGTTTAGCGGGGGCCAACGAGCAGTACTTC,CASSLAGANEQYF
NA,TRBV12-2,TRBJ2-7,once,TGTGCAAGTCGCCCTGTTAGGGGGGGGGATAGGGGCGGCGAGCAGTACTTC,CASRPVRGGDRGGEQYF
NA,TRBV28,TRBJ1-5,few,TGTGCCAGCAACATACAGGGTTACAATCAGCCCCAGCATTTT,CASNIQGYNQPQHF
TRBD1,TRBV5-5,TRBJ2-5,once,TGTGCCAGCAGCTTGGTAAGGTTCTCAACAGGGGGCCTTGAGACCCAGTACTTC,CASSLVRFSTGGLETQYF
TRBD2,TRBV5-4,TRBJ2-7,few,TGTGCCAGCAGCCTTGTCCTCCCTGGACAGCGGGAGTCCTACGAGCAGTACTTC,CASSLVLPGQRESYEQYF
NA,TRBV6-5,TRBJ1-1,NA,TGTGCCAGCAAATCACAAACCACTGAAGCTTTCTTT,CASKSQTTEAFF
NA,TRBV29-1,TRBJ2-2,NA,TGCAGCGTTTGGTCCCTGACGGGGGCCTCTGCCGGGGAGCTGTTTTTT,CSVWSLTGASAGELFF
TRBD2,TRBV25-1,TRBJ2-5,once,TGTGCCAGCACTCAAGCGGGGGCAGCGGAGACCCAGTACTTC,CASTQAGAAETQYF
NA,TRBV6-1,TRBJ2-2,NA,TGTGCCAGCAGTGAAGGGGTCATCGGGGAGCTGTTTTTT,CASSEGVIGELFF
NA,TRBV9,TRBJ2-7,NA,TGTGCCAGCAGCGCGACAGGAAGCTCCTACGAGCAGTACTTC,CASSATGSSYEQYF
NA,TRBV27,TRBJ1-3,NA,TGTGCCAGCGGGGACGGTTACTCTGGAAACACCATATATTTT,CASGDGYSGNTIYF
NA,TRBV11-2,TRBJ1-2,NA,TGTGCCAGCAGCTTAGGGCAGGGATATGGCTACACCTTC,CASSLGQGYGYTF
TRBD2,TRBV5-4,TRBJ2-3,once,TGTGCCAGCAGCTTGGGGCGGGGGGGCCACTCAGATACGCAGTATTTT,CASSLGRGGHSDTQYF
NA,TRBV5-6,TRBJ1-5,once,TGTGCCAGCAGCTCGGGGTTTGTCGCGCAGCCCCAGCATTTT,CASSSGFVAQPQHF
TRBD1,TRBV7-2,TRBJ2-5,few,TGTGCCAGCAGCTTAGCGCTACAGGGGGTGGTGGAGACCCAGTACTTC,CASSLALQGVVETQYF
NA,TRBV7-9,TRBJ2-6,NA,TGTGCCAGCAGCTTAGGGCAGGGAGCCAACGTCCTGACTTTC,CASSLGQGANVLTF
NA,TRBV13,TRBJ1-6,few,TGTGCCAGCAGCTCCTTTTTGGATGGCGTGAATTCACCCCTCCACTTT,CASSSFLDGVNSPLHF
NA,TRBV9,TRBJ2-1,NA,TGTGCCAGCAGCGTAGGTCAAAGCTCCTACAATGAGCAGTTCTTC,CASSVGQSSYNEQFF
TRBD1,TRBV30,TRBJ2-1,NA,TGTGCCTGGTCTCTAACGGGACAGCACAATGAGCAGTTCTTC,CAWSLTGQHNEQFF
NA,TRBV29-1,TRBJ1-1,NA,TGCAGCGTTGGCCCCAACAAGAACACTGAAGCTTTCTTT,CSVGPNKNTEAFF
TRBD2,TRBV7-8,TRBJ2-5,NA,TGTGCCAGCAGCCGGACTAGCGGGGTAACGCAAGAGACCCAGTACTTC,CASSRTSGVTQETQYF
NA,TRBV20-1,TRBJ2-7,NA,TGCAGTGCTAGGTGGCTCGTCGAGCAGTACTTC,CSARWLVEQYF
NA,TRBV9,TRBJ1-3,NA,TGTGCCAGCAGCGAGACCGGGACGGCCCTGTCTGGAAACACCATATATTTT,CASSETGTALSGNTIYF
NA,TRBV29-1,TRBJ1-2,NA,TGCAGCGTTGAGTTCAACTATGGCTACACCTTC,CSVEFNYGYTF
TRBD2,TRBV6-1,TRBJ2-3,NA,TGTGCCAGCTGGACTAGCGGGAAGCATACGCAGTATTTT,CASWTSGKHTQYF
NA,TRBV5-1,TRBJ2-1,NA,TGCGCCAGCAGCTTGGTTGGTTTCGGGGGCTCCTACAATGAGCAGTTCTTC,CASSLVGFGGSYNEQFF
TRBD1,TRBV6-5,TRBJ2-3,NA,TGTGCCAGCAGCGACAGGGGGCACACAGATACGCAGTATTTT,CASSDRGHTDTQYF
TRBD1,TRBV19,TRBJ1-6,NA,TGTGCCAGTAGTAGCCCACCCGGGACAGGAAGGGATAATTCACCCCTCCACTTT,CASSSPPGTGRDNSPLHF
NA,TRBV7-9,TRBJ2-7,few,TGTGCCAGCAGTCGTAACGCGGCCGCCTACGAGCAGTACTTC,CASSRNAAAYEQYF
NA,TRBV10-3,TRBJ2-5,NA,TGTGCCATCTCAGTGGGGGATCGGGAGACCCAGTACTTC,CAISVGDRETQYF
NA,TRBV2,TRBJ2-5,NA,TGTGCCAGCAGTGATTACTCCCCCGACTTC,CASSDYSPDF
NA,TRBV2,TRBJ1-5,NA,TGTGCCAGCAGTTCTACAGGTTGGAGCGGGCCCCAGCATTTT,CASSSTGWSGPQHF
NA,TRBV7-3,TRBJ2-2,NA,TGTGCCAGCAGCCCCCTGGGCACCGGGGAGCTGTTTTTT,CASSPLGTGELFF
TRBD1,TRBV2,TRBJ1-6,NA,TGTGCCAGCACTCGAGACAGGGGAGGTAATTCACCCCTCCACTTT,CASTRDRGGNSPLHF
NA,TRBV6-1,TRBJ2-7,NA,TGTGCCAGCATGCGGGCGACTGGGCTCTACGAGCAGTACTTC,CASMRATGLYEQYF
NA,TRBV30,TRBJ1-4,once,TGTGCCTGGAGTCGAATCACACGGAATGAAAAACTGTTTTTT,CAWSRITRNEKLFF
NA,TRBV5-1,TRBJ2-7,NA,TGCGCCAGCAGCTTATTCGACAGTATCCCCTACGAGCAGTACTTC,CASSLFDSIPYEQYF
NA,TRBV19,TRBJ2-7,NA,TGTGCCAGTAGTTCAGGGGGGCCCTACGAGCAGTACTTC,CASSSGGPYEQYF
NA,TRBV5-4,TRBJ2-5,NA,TGTGCCAGCAGCCAGGGCTGGAAGAGGGACCAGTACTTC,CASSQGWKRDQYF
NA,TRBV5-4,TRBJ2-7,NA,TGTGCCAGCAGCTTTGCCGCGGGGGCCGCCTCCTACGAGCAGTACTTC,CASSFAAGAASYEQYF
NA,TRBV4-2,TRBJ1-1,NA,TGTGCCAGCAGCCAAGTCGTAGTTTGGGACACGAACACTGAGGCTTTCTTT,CASSQVVVWDTNTEAFF